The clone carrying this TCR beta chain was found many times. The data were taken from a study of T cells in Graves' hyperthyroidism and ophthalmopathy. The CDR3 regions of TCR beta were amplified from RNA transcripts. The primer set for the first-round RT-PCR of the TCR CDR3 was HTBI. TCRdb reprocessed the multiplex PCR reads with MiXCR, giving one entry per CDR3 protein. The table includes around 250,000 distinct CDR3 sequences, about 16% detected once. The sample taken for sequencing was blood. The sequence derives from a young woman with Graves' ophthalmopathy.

Here the CDR3 reads CASSQPVLAGGPADTQYF. DNA for the CDR3: TGTGCCAGCAGCCAGCCTGTTCTAGCGGGAGGGCCGGCAGATACGCAGTATTTT. This chain uses TRBV3-1 with TRBJ2-3; 12 bases agree with TRBD2. The V gene's germline CDR1 is LGHDT and CDR2 YNNKEL (reference sequence). The CDR3 covers 18 residues. Trimming at V came to 3 bases and at J to 4 bases, leaving 11 bases not matched to a gene.